This T cell receptor beta chain derives from a study of cytomegalovirus exposure and HLA in healthy donors. Only a few counts were recorded for this clone. The PCR had 60 Vbeta and 13 Jbeta primers. The table came from immunoSEQ multiplex PCR; TCRdb's copy has only in-frame clones and leaves some out. The profile shows about 110,000 clones, 73% of them singletons. The germline CDR1 and CDR2 sequences are SGHRS and YFSETQ. Between the trimmed V and J ends, which lost 0 bases and 0 bases, there was a span of 10 bases. This CDR3 contains 16 residues. The chain joins TRBV5-1 to TRBJ1-3, with D unclear. This receptor was taken from a man younger than 45 in good health and CMV-seronegative. Source material: PBMCs. The CDR3 is CASSLVPRRSGNTIYF. CDR3 bases: TGCGCCAGCAGCTTGGTTCCCAGGCGCTCTGGAAACACCATATATTTT.